Included here is one T cell receptor beta chain sequence, with context. This record belongs to a study of T cell changes during pregnancy in multiple sclerosis. The CDR3 sequence is 16 residues long. The germline V and J ends were trimmed by 4 bases and 8 bases, with 21 bases remaining between them. Germline V gives CDR1 SGHAT, CDR2 FQDESV (reference sequence). The assay was immunoSEQ multiplex PCR, and TCRdb's table has in-frame clones only and misses some. The table has under 120,000 clones, approximately 90% seen once. Material: peripheral blood, obtained after pregnancy. The sequence was obtained from a female donor with multiple sclerosis, enrolled in a pregnancy study. This chain connects TRBV11-1 to TRBJ2-1, with D possibly TRBD1 on 6 matching bases. CDR3: CASSYEDRWSGHEQFF. As DNA, the CDR3 is TGTGCCAGCAGCTACGAAGACAGGTGGTCCGGGCATGAGCAGTTCTTC.